A selection of T cell receptor beta chains follows, all from one sample in a study of T cells in Graves' hyperthyroidism and ophthalmopathy. TCRdb redid the calling of the multiplex PCR reads with MiXCR, one entry per CDR3 protein. Among some 620,000 distinct CDR3 sequences listed, roughly 17% were seen once. The sequencing input was blood. These receptors were obtained from a woman aged 25 to 45 with Graves' hyperthyroidism. Both conserved end residues are part of each CDR3. D genes are given only for firm matches. Clone size is given for some rows only: seen once, a few or many times, or a class if the clone is expanded.

clone_size,v_call,d_call,j_call,cdr3_nt,cdr3_aa
many,TRBV27,TRBD2,TRBJ2-2,TGTGCCAGCAGTTTACGGACTAGCGGGAAGGCCGGGGAGCTGTTTTTT,CASSLRTSGKAGELFF
few,TRBV28,TRBD1,TRBJ2-7,TGTGCCAGCAGTACGGACAGGGTTGGGTCCTACGAGCAGTACTTC,CASSTDRVGSYEQYF
many,TRBV28,.,TRBJ2-3,TGTGCCAGCAGAACCGGGACTCCTAGCACAGATACGCAGTATTTT,CASRTGTPSTDTQYF
.,TRBV18,.,TRBJ2-5,TGTGCCAGCTCACCTGGGATAGAGACCCAGTACTTC,CASSPGIETQYF
.,TRBV20-1,TRBD1,TRBJ1-5,TGCAGTGCTAGGACAGGGCATAATCAGCCCCAGCATTTT,CSARTGHNQPQHF
few,TRBV28,.,TRBJ1-2,TGTGCCAGCAGTCTTACAGCACTCACTCACTATGGCTACACCTTC,CASSLTALTHYGYTF
many,TRBV20-1,.,TRBJ1-1,TGCAGTGCTAGAGACCCCGACAGACTGAACACTGAAGCTTTCTTT,CSARDPDRLNTEAFF
few,TRBV4-1,.,TRBJ2-1,TGCGCCAGCAGCCAAGATTGGACATCCAGCGCTGAGCAGTTCTTC,CASSQDWTSSAEQFF
few,TRBV7-8,TRBD1,TRBJ2-7,TGTGCCAGCAGCTTAGATGGGAGGGACAGGGGAAGGAACGAGCAGTACTTC,CASSLDGRDRGRNEQYF
few,TRBV27,.,TRBJ1-4,TGTGCCAGCAGTTTAAAAGGTCTGCCTAATGAAAAACTGTTTTTT,CASSLKGLPNEKLFF
many,TRBV7-2,.,TRBJ2-1,TGTGCCAGCAGCTTAGCGGGAGTTAGTTTTAATGAGCAGTTCTTC,CASSLAGVSFNEQFF
few,TRBV7-9,TRBD2,TRBJ2-3,TGTGCCAGCAGCCCGGACGGACTAGCGGGCGTGGCCCGGGGGAGCACAGATACGCAGTATTTT,CASSPDGLAGVARGSTDTQYF
.,TRBV9,TRBD1,TRBJ2-1,TGTGCCAGCAGCGAACGACAGGGAGAGCAGTTCTTC,CASSERQGEQFF
.,TRBV5-1,TRBD1,TRBJ2-2,TGCGCCAGCAGCTTGGGAGGGGGCCTGGACACCGGGGAGCTGTTTTTT,CASSLGGGLDTGELFF
many,TRBV10-3,TRBD1,TRBJ2-7,TGTGCCATCAGTGATTTTGACAGGGGGCGGCCCTACGAGCAGTACTTC,CAISDFDRGRPYEQYF
many,TRBV30,TRBD1,TRBJ2-5,TGTGCCTGGACTGGGACAGGGGATCAAGAGACCCAGTACTTC,CAWTGTGDQETQYF
few,TRBV30,TRBD2,TRBJ2-2,TGTGCCTGGAGGGGGCGGGGACTAGTCGTCACCGGGGAGCTGTTTTTT,CAWRGRGLVVTGELFF
many,TRBV15,TRBD1,TRBJ2-1,TGTGCCACCAGCAAACGACAGGGGGCTTACAATGAGCAGTTCTTC,CATSKRQGAYNEQFF
many,TRBV12-3/TRBV12-4,.,TRBJ1-1,TGTGCCAGCAGTTTGGCTTCGGTAGTCACTGAAGCTTTCTTT,CASSLASVVTEAFF
many,TRBV28,.,TRBJ2-7,TGTGCCAGCAGTCTAACGGCGGGTTTTGTGCAGTACTTC,CASSLTAGFVQYF
.,TRBV10-3,TRBD2,TRBJ2-1,TGTGCCATCAGTTCCGGGACTAGCTCCTACAATGAGCAGTTCTTC,CAISSGTSSYNEQFF
many,TRBV7-2,.,TRBJ2-3,TGTGCCAGCAGCTTAGACGTGGGCGCAGATACGCAGTATTTT,CASSLDVGADTQYF
.,TRBV7-2,TRBD2,TRBJ2-3,TGTGCCAGCAGCCCCCGCCTTACTAGCGGCACAGATACGCAGTATTTT,CASSPRLTSGTDTQYF
.,TRBV6-1,TRBD1,TRBJ1-2,TGTGCCAGCAGACCGACAGGGGCGGGGGGCTACACCTTC,CASRPTGAGGYTF
many,TRBV12-5,.,TRBJ2-1,TGTGCTAGTGGTCCTGGGGTCTCAACCTACAATGAGCAGTTCTTC,CASGPGVSTYNEQFF
many,TRBV24-1,.,TRBJ2-3,TGTGCCACCAGTGAAACTAGCCACACAGATACGCAGTATTTT,CATSETSHTDTQYF
many,TRBV18,TRBD1,TRBJ2-5,TGTGCCAGCTCACTCCTTGGGACAGGAGAGACCCAGTACTTC,CASSLLGTGETQYF
many,TRBV20-1,.,TRBJ2-3,TGCAGTGCTACCCGGGACCTCAGCACAGATACGCAGTATTTT,CSATRDLSTDTQYF
.,TRBV18,.,TRBJ1-1,TGTGCCAGCTCACCACTCAGGGAGGAAGTACAAACTGAAGCTTTCTTT,CASSPLREEVQTEAFF
many,TRBV7-8,.,TRBJ2-7,TGTGCCAGCAGCTTAGGGGTACAGTCCCCCTACGAGCAGTACTTC,CASSLGVQSPYEQYF
.,TRBV7-3,.,TRBJ2-2,TGTGCCAGCAGCTCATCAAGGCGTGGGACTCACGATTTATCGGGGGAGCTGTTTTTT,CASSSSRRGTHDLSGELFF
.,TRBV27,TRBD1,TRBJ2-7,TGTGCCAGCAGTTTAATAAAGGGGGCCGACGAGCAGTACTTC,CASSLIKGADEQYF
.,TRBV28,.,TRBJ1-5,TGTGCCAGCAGTTTTCCAGCCAATCAGCCCCAGCATTTT,CASSFPANQPQHF
many,TRBV11-2,TRBD2,TRBJ2-5,TGTGCCAGCAGCTTGTCCGCTAGCGGGAGAGAGACCCAGTACTTC,CASSLSASGRETQYF
many,TRBV9,.,TRBJ2-1,TGTGCCAGCAGCGTAGAAGCGGGTTTTACCTATGAGCAGTTCTTC,CASSVEAGFTYEQFF
.,TRBV30,TRBD1,TRBJ1-2,TGTGCCTGGACGGACAGGACCTATGGGGGCTACACCTTC,CAWTDRTYGGYTF
many,TRBV18,TRBD2,TRBJ2-3,TGTGCCAGCTCTCCCGCACTAGCGGGAGGGGATACGCAGTATTTT,CASSPALAGGDTQYF
many,TRBV27,.,TRBJ1-6,TGTGCCAGCAGTTTAAACGCCCCCAGCTCCTATAATTCACCCCTCCACTTT,CASSLNAPSSYNSPLHF
.,TRBV5-1,.,TRBJ1-2,TGCGCCAGCAGCGCCCTTAACACAGGGATCGATGGCTACACCTTC,CASSALNTGIDGYTF
.,TRBV30,TRBD1,TRBJ1-4,TGTGCCTGGAGTTCAAGGCAGGGGGCGGTTGAAAAACTGTTTTTT,CAWSSRQGAVEKLFF
many,TRBV5-1,.,TRBJ2-3,TGCGCCAGCAGCTATAGCGGAGACACAGATACGCAGTATTTT,CASSYSGDTDTQYF
.,TRBV7-9,.,TRBJ2-1,TGTGCCAGCAGCTCACTAGGGATAAATGAGCAGTTCTTC,CASSSLGINEQFF
.,TRBV4-2,TRBD1,TRBJ1-3,TGTGCCAGCAGCCAAGATCAACAGGGGGCGCGGGGAAACACCATATATTTT,CASSQDQQGARGNTIYF
few,TRBV11-2,.,TRBJ2-1,TGTGCCAGCAGCCCGGAGACAGCCCCGGGTGAGCAGTTCTTC,CASSPETAPGEQFF